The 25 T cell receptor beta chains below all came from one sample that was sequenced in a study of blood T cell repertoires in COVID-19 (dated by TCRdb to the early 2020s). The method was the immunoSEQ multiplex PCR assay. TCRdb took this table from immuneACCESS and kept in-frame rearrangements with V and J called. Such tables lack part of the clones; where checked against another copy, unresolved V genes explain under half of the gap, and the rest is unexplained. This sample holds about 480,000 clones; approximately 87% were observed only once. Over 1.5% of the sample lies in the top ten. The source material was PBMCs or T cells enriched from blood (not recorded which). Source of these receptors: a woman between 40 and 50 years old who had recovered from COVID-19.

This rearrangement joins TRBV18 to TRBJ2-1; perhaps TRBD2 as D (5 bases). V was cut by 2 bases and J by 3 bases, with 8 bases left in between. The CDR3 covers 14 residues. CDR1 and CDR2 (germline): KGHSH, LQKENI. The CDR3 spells CASSPSRDYNEQFF. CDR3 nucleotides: TGTGCCAGCTCACCATCCCGGGACTACAATGAGCAGTTCTTC.

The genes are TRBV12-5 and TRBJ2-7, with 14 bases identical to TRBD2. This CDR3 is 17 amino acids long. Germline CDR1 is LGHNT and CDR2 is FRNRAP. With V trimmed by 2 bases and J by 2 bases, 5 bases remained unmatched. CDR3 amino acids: CASGLRLAGGGTYEQYF. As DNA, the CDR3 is TGTGCTAGTGGTTTGAGACTAGCGGGAGGGGGAACCTACGAGCAGTACTTC.

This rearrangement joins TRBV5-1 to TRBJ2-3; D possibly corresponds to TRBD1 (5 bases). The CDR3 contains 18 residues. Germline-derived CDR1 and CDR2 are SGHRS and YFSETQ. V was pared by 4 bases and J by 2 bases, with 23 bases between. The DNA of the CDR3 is TGCGCCAGCAGCCCGCTAGGGGCAAGCCGCCATTCCACAGATACGCAGTATTTT. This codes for CASSPLGASRHSTDTQYF.

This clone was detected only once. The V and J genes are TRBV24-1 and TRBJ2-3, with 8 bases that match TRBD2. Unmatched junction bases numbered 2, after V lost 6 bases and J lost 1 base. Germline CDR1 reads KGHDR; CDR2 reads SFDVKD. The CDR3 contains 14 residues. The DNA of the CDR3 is TGTGCCACCAGTAAGACTAGCGGCACAGATACGCAGTATTTT. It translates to CATSKTSGTDTQYF.

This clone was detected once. As DNA, the CDR3 is TGTGCCTGGAGTGTTGGTGGTAGCGGGAGAAACTTCGAGCAGTTCTTC. It encodes CAWSVGGSGRNFEQFF. The V and J genes are TRBV30 and TRBJ2-1, with 9 bases matching TRBD2. Germline assignment: CDR1 GTSNPN and CDR2 SVGIG (reference sequence). The CDR3 contains 16 residues. V was pared by 0 bases and J by 10 bases, with 13 bases of the junction left unmatched.

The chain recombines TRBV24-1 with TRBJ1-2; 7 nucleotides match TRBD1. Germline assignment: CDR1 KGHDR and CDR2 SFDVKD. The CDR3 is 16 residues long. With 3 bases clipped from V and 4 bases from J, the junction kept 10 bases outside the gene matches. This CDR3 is CATSDARQGKAYGYTF. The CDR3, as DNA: TGTGCCACCAGTGATGCGCGACAGGGAAAGGCCTATGGCTACACCTTC.

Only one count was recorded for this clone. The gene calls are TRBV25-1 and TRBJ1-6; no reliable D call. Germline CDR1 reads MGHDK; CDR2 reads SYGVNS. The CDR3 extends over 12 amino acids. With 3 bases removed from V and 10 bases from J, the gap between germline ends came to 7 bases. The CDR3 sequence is CASSDSGSPLHF. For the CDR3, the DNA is TGTGCCAGCAGTGATAGCGGGTCACCCCTCCACTTT.

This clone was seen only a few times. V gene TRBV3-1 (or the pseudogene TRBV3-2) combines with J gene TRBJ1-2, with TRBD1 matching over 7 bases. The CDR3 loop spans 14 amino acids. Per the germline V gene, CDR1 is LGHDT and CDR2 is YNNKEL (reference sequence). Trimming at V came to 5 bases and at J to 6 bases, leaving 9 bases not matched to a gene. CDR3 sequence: CASSLYRDRNGYTF. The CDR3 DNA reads TGTGCCAGCAGCTTATACCGGGACAGAAATGGCTACACCTTC.

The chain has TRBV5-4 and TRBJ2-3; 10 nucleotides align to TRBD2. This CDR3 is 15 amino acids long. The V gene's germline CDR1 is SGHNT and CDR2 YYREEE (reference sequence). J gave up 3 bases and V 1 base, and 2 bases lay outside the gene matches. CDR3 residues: CASSLRTSGTDTQYF. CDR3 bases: TGTGCCAGCAGCTTGCGGACTAGCGGTACAGATACGCAGTATTTT.

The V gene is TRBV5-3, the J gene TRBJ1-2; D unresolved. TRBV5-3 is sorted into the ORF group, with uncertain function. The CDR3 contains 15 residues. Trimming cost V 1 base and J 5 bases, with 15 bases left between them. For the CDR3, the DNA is TGTGCCAGAAGCTTGACCCTCAATGGCCTTTATGGCTACACCTTC. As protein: CARSLTLNGLYGYTF.

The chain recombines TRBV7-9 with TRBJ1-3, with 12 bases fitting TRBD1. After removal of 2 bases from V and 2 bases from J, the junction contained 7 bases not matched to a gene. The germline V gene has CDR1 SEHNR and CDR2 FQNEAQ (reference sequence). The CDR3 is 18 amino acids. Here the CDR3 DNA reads TGTGCCAGCAGCTTACTGCCGGGACAGGGGGCTCCTGGAAACACCATATATTTT. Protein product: CASSLLPGQGAPGNTIYF. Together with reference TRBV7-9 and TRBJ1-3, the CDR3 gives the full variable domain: DTGVSQNPRHKITKRGQNVTFRCDPISEHNRLYWYRQTLGQGPEFLTYFQNEAQLEKSRLLSDRFSAERPKGSFSTLEIQRTEQGDSAMYLCASSLLPGQGAPGNTIYFGEGSWLTVV.

The CDR3 sequence is CASSLVPGQETQYF. CDR3 coding DNA: TGTGCCAGCAGCTTAGTGCCAGGGCAAGAGACCCAGTACTTC. The V gene is TRBV7-2, the J gene TRBJ2-5; D may be TRBD1 (5 bases). From germline, CDR1 is SGHTA and CDR2 FQGNSA. Trimming left V 1 base short and J 2 bases short, with 8 bases between. This CDR3 has 14 amino acids.

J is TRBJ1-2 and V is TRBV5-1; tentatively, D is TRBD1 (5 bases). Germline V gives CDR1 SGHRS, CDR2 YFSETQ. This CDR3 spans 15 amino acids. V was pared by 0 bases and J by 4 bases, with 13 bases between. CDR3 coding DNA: TGCGCCAGCAGCTTGGACGCACAGGAGATCTATGGCTACACCTTC. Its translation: CASSLDAQEIYGYTF.

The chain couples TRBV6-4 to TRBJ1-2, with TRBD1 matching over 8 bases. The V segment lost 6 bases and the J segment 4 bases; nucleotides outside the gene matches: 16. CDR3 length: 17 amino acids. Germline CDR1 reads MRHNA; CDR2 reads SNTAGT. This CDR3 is CASSVSFGTGDLYGYTF. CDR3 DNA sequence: TGTGCCAGCAGCGTCTCGTTCGGGACAGGCGACCTCTATGGCTACACCTTC.

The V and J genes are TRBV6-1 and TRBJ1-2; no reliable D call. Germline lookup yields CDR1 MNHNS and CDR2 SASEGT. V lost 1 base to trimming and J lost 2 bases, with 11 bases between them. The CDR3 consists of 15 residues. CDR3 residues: CASSEVRRANYGYTF. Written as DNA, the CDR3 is TGTGCCAGCAGTGAAGTCAGGAGGGCAAACTATGGCTACACCTTC.

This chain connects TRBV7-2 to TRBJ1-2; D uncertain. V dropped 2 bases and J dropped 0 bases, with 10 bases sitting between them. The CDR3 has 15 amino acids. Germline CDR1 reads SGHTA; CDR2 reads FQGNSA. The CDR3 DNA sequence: TGTGCCAGCAGCTTAATTGGAGGAACTAACTATGGCTACACCTTC. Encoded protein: CASSLIGGTNYGYTF.

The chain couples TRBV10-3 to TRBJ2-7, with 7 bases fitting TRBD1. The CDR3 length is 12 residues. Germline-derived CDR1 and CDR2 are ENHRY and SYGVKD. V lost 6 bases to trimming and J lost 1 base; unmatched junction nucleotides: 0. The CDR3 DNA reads TGTGCCATCAGGACAGGGTCCTACGAGCAGTACTTC. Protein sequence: CAIRTGSYEQYF.

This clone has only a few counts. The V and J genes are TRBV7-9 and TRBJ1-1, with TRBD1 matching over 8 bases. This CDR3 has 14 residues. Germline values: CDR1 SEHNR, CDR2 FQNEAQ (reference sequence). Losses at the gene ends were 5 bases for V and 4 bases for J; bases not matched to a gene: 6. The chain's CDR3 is CASSPEDRVTEAFF. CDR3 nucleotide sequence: TGTGCCAGCAGCCCGGAGGACAGGGTCACTGAAGCTTTCTTT.

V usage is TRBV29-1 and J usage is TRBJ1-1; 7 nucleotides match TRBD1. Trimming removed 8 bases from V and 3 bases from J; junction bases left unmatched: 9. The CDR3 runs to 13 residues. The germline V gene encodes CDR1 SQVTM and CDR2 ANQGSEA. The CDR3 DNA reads TGCAGCACGAGACAGGGAATGGACACTGAAGCTTTCTTT. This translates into CSTRQGMDTEAFF.

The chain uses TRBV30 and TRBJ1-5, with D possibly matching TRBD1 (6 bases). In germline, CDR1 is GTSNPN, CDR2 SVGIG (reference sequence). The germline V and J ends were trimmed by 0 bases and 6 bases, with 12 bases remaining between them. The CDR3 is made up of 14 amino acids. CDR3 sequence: CAWSVAGAIQPQHF. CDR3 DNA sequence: TGTGCCTGGAGTGTGGCGGGGGCGATTCAGCCCCAGCATTTT.

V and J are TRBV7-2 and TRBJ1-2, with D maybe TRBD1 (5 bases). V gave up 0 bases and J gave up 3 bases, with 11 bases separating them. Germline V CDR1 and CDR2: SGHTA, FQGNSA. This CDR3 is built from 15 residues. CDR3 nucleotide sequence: TGTGCCAGCAGCTTAGCCGGGGGAGGTCACTATGGCTACACCTTC. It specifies CASSLAGGGHYGYTF.

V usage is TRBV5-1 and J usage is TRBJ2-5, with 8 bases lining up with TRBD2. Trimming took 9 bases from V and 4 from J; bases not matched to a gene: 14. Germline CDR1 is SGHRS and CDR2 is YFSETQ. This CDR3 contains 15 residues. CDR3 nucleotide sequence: TGCGCCACCACACCCGGGGGGGTCCCAGGAGAGACCCAGTACTTC. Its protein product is CATTPGGVPGETQYF. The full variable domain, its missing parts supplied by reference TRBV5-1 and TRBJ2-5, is KAGVTQTPRYLIKTRGQQVTLSCSPISGHRSVSWYQQTPGQGLQFLFEYFSETQRNKGNFPGRFSGRQFSNSRSEMNVSTLELGDSALYLCATTPGGVPGETQYFGPGTRLLVL.

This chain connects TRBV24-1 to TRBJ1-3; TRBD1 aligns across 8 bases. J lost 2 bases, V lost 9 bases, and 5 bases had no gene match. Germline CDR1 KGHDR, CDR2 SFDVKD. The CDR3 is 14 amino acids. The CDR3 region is CATLDREAGNTIYF. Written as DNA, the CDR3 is TGTGCCACCCTGGACAGGGAGGCTGGAAACACCATATATTTT.

CDR3: CASSLIPTGVYQETQYF. CDR3 nucleotides: TGTGCCAGCAGCTTAATTCCGACGGGAGTCTACCAAGAGACCCAGTACTTC. This sequence joins TRBV7-2 and TRBJ2-5, with D possibly matching TRBD2 (6 bases). V was pared by 2 bases and J by 0 bases, with 16 bases between. This CDR3 comprises 17 residues. Germline values: CDR1 SGHTA, CDR2 FQGNSA.

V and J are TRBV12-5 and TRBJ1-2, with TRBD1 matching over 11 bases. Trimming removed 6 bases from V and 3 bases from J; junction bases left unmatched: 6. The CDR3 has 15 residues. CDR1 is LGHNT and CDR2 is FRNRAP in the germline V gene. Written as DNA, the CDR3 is TGTGCTAGTGGGGTGGGACAGGGGGAACACTATGGCTACACCTTC. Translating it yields CASGVGQGEHYGYTF. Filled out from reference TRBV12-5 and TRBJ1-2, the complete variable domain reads DARVTQTPRHKVTEMGQEVTMRCQPILGHNTVFWYRQTMMQGLELLAYFRNRAPLDDSGMPKDRFSAEMPDATLATLKIQPSEPRDSAVYFCASGVGQGEHYGYTFGSGTRLTVV.